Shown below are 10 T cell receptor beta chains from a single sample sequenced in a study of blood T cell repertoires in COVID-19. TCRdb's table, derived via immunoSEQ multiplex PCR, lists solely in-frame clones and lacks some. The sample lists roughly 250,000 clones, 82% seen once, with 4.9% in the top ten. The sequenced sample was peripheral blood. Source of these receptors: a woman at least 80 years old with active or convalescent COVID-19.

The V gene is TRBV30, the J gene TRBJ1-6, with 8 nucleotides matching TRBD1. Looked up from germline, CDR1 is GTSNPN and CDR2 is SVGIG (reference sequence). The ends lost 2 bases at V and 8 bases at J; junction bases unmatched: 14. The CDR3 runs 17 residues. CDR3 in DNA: TGTGCCTGGAGTCCACCAGGGGGCGCGGGACTCTATTCACCCCTCCACTTT. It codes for CAWSPPGGAGLYSPLHF.

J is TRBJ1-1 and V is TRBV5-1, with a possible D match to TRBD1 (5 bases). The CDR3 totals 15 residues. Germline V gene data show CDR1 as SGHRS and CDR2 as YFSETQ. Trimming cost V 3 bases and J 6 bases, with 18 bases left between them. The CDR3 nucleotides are TGCGCCAGCAGCTCGGAAGGACATACTGGGGCTGAAGCTTTCTTT. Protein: CASSSEGHTGAEAFF.

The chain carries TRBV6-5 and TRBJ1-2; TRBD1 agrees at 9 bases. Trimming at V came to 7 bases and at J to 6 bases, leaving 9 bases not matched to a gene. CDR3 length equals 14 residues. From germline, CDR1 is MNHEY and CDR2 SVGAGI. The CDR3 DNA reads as TGTGCCAGCACCCTACAGGGGGCATTGGATGGCTACACCTTC. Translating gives CASTLQGALDGYTF.

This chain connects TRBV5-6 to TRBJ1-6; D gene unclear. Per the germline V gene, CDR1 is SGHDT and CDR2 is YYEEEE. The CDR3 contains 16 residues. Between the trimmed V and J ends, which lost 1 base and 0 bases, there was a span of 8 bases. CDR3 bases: TGTGCCAGCAGCTTGATGGCACACTCCTATAATTCACCCCTCCACTTT. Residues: CASSLMAHSYNSPLHF.

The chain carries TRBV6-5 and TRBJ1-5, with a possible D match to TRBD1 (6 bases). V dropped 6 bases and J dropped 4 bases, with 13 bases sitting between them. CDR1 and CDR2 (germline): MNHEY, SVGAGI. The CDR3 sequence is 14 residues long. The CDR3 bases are TGTGCCAGCAGCGGACAGCACTTAAATCAGCCCCAGCATTTT. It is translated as CASSGQHLNQPQHF.

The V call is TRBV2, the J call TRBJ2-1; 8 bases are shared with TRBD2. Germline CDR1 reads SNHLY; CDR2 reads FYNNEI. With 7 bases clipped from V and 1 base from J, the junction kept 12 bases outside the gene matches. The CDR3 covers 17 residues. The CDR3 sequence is CASNGPLSGASYNEQFF. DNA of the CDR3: TGTGCCAGCAACGGCCCCCTTAGCGGGGCTTCCTACAATGAGCAGTTCTTC.

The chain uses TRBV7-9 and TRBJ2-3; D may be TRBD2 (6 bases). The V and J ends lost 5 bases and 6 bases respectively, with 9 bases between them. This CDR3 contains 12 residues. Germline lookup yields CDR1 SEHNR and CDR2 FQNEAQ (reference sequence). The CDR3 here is CASSRLVDTQYF. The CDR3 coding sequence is TGTGCCAGCAGCCGACTAGTCGATACGCAGTATTTT. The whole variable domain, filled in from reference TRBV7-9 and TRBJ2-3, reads DTGVSQNPRHKITKRGQNVTFRCDPISEHNRLYWYRQTLGQGPEFLTYFQNEAQLEKSRLLSDRFSAERPKGSFSTLEIQRTEQGDSAMYLCASSRLVDTQYFGPGTRLTVL.

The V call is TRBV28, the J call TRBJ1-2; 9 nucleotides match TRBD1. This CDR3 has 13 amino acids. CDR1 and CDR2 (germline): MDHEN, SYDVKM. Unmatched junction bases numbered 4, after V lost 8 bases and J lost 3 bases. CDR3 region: CASHRGPHYGYTF. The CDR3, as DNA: TGTGCCAGCCACAGGGGGCCCCACTATGGCTACACCTTC.

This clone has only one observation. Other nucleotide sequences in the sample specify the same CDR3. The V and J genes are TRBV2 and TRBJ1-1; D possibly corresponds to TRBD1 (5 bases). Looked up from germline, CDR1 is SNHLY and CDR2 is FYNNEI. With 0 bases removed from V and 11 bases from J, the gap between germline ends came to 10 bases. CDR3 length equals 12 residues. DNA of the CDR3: TGTGCCAGCAGTGAAGCAGCTCGGGGGGCTTTCTTT. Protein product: CASSEAARGAFF. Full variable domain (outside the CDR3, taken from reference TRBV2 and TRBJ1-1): EPEVTQTPSHQVTQMGQEVILRCVPISNHLYFYWYRQILGQKVEFLVSFYNNEISEKSEIFDDQFSVERPDGSNFTLKIRSTKLEDSAMYFCASSEAARGAFFGQGTRLTVV.

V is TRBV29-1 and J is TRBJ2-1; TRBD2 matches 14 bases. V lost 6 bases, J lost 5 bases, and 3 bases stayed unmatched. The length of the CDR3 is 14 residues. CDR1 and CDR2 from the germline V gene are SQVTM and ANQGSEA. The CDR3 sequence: CSVSGLAGDNEQFF. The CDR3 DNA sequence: TGCAGCGTCTCGGGACTAGCGGGGGACAATGAGCAGTTCTTC.